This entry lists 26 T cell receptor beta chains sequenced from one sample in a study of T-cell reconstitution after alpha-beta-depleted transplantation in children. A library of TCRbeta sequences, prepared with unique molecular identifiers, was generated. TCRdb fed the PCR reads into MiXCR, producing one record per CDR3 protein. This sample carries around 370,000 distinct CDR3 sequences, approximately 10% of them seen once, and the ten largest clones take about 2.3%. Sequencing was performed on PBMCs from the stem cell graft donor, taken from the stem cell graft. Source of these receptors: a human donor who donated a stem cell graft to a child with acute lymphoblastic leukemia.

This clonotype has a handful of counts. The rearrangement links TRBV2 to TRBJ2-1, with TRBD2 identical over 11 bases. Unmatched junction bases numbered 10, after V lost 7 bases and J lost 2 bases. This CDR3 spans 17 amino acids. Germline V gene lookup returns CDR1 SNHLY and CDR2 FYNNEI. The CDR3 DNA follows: TGTGCCAGCATGAGGGGGCCGACTAGCGGGACCTACAATGAGCAGTTCTTC. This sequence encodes CASMRGPTSGTYNEQFF.

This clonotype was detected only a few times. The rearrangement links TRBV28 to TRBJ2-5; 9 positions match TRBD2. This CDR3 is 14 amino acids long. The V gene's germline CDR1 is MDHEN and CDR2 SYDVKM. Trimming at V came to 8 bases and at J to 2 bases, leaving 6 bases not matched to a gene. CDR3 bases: TGTGCCAGCTGGGCGGGGGGGAGGCAAGAGACCCAGTACTTC. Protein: CASWAGGRQETQYF. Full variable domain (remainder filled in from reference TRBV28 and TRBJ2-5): DVKVTQSSRYLVKRTGEKVFLECVQDMDHENMFWYRQDPGLGLRLIYFSYDVKMKEKGDIPEGYSVSREKKERFSLILESASTNQTSMYLCASWAGGRQETQYFGPGTRLLVL.

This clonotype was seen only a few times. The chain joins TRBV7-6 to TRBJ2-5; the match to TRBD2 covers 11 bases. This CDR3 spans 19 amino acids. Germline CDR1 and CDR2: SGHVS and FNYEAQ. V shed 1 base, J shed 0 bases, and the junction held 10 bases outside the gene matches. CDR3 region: CASSLGSGTSGGYQETQYF. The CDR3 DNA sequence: TGTGCCAGCAGCTTAGGCTCAGGGACTAGCGGAGGGTACCAAGAGACCCAGTACTTC.

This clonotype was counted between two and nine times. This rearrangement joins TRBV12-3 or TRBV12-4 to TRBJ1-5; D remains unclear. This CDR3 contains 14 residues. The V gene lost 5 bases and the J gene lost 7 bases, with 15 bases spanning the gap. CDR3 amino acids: CASSLMGVRQPQHF. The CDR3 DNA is TGTGCCAGCAGTCTCATGGGTGTCCGGCAGCCCCAGCATTTT.

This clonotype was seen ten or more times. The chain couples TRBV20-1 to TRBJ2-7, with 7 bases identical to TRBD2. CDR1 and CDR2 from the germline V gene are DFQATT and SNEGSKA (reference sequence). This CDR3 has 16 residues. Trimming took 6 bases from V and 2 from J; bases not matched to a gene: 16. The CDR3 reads CSAQTERGIRPYEQYF. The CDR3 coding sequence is TGCAGTGCGCAGACGGAGCGGGGCATTCGGCCCTACGAGCAGTACTTC.

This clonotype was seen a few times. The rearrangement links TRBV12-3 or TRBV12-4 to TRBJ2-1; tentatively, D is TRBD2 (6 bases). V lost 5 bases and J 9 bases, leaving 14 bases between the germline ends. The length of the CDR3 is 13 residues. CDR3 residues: CASSNPLAGEQFF. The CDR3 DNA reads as TGTGCCAGCAGTAACCCACTAGCTGGTGAGCAGTTCTTC.

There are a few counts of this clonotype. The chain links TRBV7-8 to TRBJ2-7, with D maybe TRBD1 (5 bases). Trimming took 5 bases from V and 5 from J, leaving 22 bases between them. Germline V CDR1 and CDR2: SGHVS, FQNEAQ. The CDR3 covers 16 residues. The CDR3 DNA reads TGTGCCAGCAGCCACTTAGGGGTAGGGGTTTTGGACGAGCAGTACTTC. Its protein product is CASSHLGVGVLDEQYF.

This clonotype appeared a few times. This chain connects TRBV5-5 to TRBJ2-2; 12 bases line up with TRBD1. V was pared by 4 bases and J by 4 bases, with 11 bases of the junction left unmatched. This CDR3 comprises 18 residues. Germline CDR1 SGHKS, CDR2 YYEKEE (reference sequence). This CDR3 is CASSPLGTGGASTGELFF. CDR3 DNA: TGTGCCAGCAGCCCCCTTGGGACAGGGGGCGCGAGCACCGGGGAGCTGTTTTTT. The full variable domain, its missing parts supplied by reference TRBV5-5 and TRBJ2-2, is DAGVTQSPTHLIKTRGQQVTLRCSPISGHKSVSWYQQVLGQGPQFIFQYYEKEERGRGNFPDRFSARQFPNYSSELNVNALLLGDSALYLCASSPLGTGGASTGELFFGEGSRLTVL.

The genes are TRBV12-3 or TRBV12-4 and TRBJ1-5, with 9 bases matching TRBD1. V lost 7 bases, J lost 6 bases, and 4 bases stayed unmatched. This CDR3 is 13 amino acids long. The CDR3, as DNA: TGTGCCAGCACCCCGGACAGGGGTCAGCCCCAGCATTTT. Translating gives CASTPDRGQPQHF.

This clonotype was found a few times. CDR3 coding DNA: TGTGCCAGCAGCTTAGCGGAGTCCTACAATGAGCAGTTCTTC. As protein: CASSLAESYNEQFF. The chain recombines TRBV7-9 with TRBJ2-1; D unresolved. Trimming took 0 bases from V and 1 from J, leaving 4 bases between them. CDR1 is SEHNR and CDR2 is FQNEAQ in the germline V gene (reference sequence). CDR3 length: 14 amino acids. Full variable domain (outside the CDR3, taken from reference TRBV7-9 and TRBJ2-1): DTGVSQNPRHKITKRGQNVTFRCDPISEHNRLYWYRQTLGQGPEFLTYFQNEAQLEKSRLLSDRFSAERPKGSFSTLEIQRTEQGDSAMYLCASSLAESYNEQFFGPGTRLTVL.

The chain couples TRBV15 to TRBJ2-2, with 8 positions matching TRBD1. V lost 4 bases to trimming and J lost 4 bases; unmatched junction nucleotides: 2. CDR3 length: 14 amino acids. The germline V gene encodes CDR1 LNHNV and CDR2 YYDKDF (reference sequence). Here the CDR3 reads CATSTDRATGELFF. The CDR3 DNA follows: TGTGCCACCAGCACGGACAGGGCCACCGGGGAGCTGTTTTTT.

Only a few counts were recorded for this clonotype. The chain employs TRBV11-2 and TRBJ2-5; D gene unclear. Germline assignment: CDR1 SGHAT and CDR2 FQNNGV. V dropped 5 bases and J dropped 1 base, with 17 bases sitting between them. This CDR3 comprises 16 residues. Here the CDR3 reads CASSGLTWTLQETQYF. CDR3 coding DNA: TGTGCCAGCAGCGGATTAACCTGGACGCTCCAAGAGACCCAGTACTTC.

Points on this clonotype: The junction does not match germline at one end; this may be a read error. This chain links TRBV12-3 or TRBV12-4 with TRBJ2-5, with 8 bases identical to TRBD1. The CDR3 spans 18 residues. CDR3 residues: CASCLRFDSTGTGETQYF. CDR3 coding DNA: TGTGCCAGCTGTTTACGTTTCGACTCGACAGGGACAGGAGAGACCCAGTACTTC.

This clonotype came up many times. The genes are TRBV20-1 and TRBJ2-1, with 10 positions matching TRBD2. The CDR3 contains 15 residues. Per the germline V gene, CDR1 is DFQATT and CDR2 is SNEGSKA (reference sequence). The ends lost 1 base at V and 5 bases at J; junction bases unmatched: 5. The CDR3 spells CSARVALAGDNEQFF. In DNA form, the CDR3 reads TGCAGTGCTAGAGTGGCCCTAGCGGGGGACAATGAGCAGTTCTTC.

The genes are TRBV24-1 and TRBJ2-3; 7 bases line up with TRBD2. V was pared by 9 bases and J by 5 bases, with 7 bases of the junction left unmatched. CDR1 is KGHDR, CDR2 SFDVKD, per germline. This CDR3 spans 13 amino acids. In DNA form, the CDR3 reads TGTGCCACCGGAAAACGCGGGGGAGATACGCAGTATTTT. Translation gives CATGKRGGDTQYF.

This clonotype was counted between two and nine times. CDR3 coding DNA: TGTGCCGCTAGTGAGGGGCTCGGCACTGAAGCTTTCTTT. It translates to CAASEGLGTEAFF. The genes are TRBV7-9 and TRBJ1-1; a weak D match, TRBD1 (5 bases). The CDR3 runs to 13 residues. V lost 11 bases, J lost 4 bases, and 17 bases lay in between. The germline V gene encodes CDR1 SEHNR and CDR2 FQNEAQ (reference sequence).

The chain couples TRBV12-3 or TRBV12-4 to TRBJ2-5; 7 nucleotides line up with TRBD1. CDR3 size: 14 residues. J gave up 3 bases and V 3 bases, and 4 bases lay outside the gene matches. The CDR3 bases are TGTGCCAGCAGTTTGGTAGACAGGGAAGAGACCCAGTACTTC. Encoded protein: CASSLVDREETQYF.

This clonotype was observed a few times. CDR3 nucleotide sequence: TGTGCCAGCAGAAGACAGGGGGATCCGAACACTGAAGCTTTCTTT. Translating it yields CASRRQGDPNTEAFF. The J gene is TRBJ1-1, the V gene TRBV6-2 or TRBV6-3; 9 bases are a match to TRBD1. The CDR3 totals 15 residues. Trimming at V came to 6 bases and at J to 1 base, leaving 6 bases not matched to a gene. Germline V lookup: CDR1 MNHEY, CDR2 SVGEGT.

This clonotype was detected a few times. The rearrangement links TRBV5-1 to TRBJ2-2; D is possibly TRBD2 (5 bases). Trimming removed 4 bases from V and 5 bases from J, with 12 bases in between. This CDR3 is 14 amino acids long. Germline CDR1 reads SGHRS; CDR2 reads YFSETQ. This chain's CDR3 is CASSAAVVTGELFF. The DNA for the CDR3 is TGCGCCAGCAGCGCAGCGGTGGTGACCGGGGAGCTGTTTTTT.

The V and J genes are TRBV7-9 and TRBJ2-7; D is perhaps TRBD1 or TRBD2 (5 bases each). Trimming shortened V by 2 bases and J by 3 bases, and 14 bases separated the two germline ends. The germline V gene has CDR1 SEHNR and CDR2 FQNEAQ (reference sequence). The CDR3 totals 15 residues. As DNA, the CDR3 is TGTGCCAGCAGCTTATCTTCGGGACGGGGCTACGAGCAGTACTTC. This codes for CASSLSSGRGYEQYF.

The CDR3 reads CASSPPPGPQQYF. The DNA for the CDR3 is TGTGCCAGCAGCCCGCCCCCGGGACCCCAGCAGTACTTC. The chain uses TRBV7-9 and TRBJ2-7; D might be TRBD1 or TRBD2, each matching 5 bases. The CDR3 is made up of 13 amino acids. Looked up from germline, CDR1 is SEHNR and CDR2 is FQNEAQ (reference sequence). Trimming removed 5 bases at V and 8 bases at J, with 16 bases between.

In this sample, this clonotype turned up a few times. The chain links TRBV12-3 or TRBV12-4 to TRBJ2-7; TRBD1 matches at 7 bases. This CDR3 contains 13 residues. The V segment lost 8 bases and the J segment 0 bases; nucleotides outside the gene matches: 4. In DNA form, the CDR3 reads TGTGCCAGCGGGGACAGTTACTCCTACGAGCAGTACTTC. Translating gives CASGDSYSYEQYF.

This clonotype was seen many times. CDR3 residues: CASSLGPRDPYNEQFF. The CDR3 DNA sequence: TGTGCCAGCAGCTTAGGCCCCAGGGACCCCTACAATGAGCAGTTCTTC. The chain links TRBV11-2 to TRBJ2-1; D tentatively reads TRBD1 or TRBD2 (5 bases each). The germline V gene has CDR1 SGHAT and CDR2 FQNNGV. The CDR3 loop spans 16 amino acids. Trimming removed 1 base from V and 2 bases from J, with 12 bases in between.

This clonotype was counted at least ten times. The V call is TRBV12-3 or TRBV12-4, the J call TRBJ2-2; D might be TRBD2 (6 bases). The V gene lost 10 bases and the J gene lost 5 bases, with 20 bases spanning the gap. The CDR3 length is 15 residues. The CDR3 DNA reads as TGTGCCACCACGGGTTCGGGAGTACAGACCGGGGAGCTGTTTTTT. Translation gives CATTGSGVQTGELFF.

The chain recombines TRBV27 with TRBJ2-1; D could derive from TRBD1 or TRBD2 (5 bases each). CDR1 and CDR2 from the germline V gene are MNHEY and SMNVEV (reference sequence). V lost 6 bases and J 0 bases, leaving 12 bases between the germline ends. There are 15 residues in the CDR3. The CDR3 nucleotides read TGTGCCAGCAGGGGACCAGCGAACTCCTACAATGAGCAGTTCTTC. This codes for CASRGPANSYNEQFF.

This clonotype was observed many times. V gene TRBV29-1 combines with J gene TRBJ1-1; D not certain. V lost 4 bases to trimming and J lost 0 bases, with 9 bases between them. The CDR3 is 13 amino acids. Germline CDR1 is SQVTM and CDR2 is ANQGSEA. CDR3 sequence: CSVVRRLNTEAFF. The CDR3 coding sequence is TGCAGCGTTGTGCGTAGGCTGAACACTGAAGCTTTCTTT.